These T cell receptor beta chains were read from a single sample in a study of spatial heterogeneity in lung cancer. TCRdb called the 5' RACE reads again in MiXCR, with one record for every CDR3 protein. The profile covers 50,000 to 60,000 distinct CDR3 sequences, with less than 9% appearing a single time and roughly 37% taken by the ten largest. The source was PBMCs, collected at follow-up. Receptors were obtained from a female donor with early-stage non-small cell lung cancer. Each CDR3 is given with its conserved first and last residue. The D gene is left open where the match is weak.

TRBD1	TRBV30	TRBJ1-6	CAWSDRGGSPLHF
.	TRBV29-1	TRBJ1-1	CSVGEGWTEAFF
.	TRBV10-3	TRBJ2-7	CAISDGEAGYEQYF
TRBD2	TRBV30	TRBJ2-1	CAFQAGTSGGLDEQFF
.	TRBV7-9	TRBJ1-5	CASSTGTANQPQHF
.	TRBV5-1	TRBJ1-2	CASSPTEPRYGYTF
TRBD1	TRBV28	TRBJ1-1	CASSLRTGEAFF
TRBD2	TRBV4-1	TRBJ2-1	CASSQFPAGVSYNEQFF
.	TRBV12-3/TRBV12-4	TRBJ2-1	CASAIYNEQFF
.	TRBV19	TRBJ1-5	CASTDIGNQPQHF
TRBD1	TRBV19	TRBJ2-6	CASTGQGSGANVLTF
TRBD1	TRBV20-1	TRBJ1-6	CSGPGTDANSPLHF
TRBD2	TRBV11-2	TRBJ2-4	CASSLVGGVAKNIQYF
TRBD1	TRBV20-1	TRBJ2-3	CSALPGQTTDTQYF
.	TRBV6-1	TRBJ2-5	CASSEARQKQETQYF
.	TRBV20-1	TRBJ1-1	CSVGRTLNTEAFF
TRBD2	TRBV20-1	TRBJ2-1	CSAPGLARNEQFF
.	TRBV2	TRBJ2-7	CASRQGTDSYEQYF
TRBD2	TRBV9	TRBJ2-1	CASSGQLAGGPRSYNEQFF
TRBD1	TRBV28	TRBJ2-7	CASSSPSGTGVEQYF